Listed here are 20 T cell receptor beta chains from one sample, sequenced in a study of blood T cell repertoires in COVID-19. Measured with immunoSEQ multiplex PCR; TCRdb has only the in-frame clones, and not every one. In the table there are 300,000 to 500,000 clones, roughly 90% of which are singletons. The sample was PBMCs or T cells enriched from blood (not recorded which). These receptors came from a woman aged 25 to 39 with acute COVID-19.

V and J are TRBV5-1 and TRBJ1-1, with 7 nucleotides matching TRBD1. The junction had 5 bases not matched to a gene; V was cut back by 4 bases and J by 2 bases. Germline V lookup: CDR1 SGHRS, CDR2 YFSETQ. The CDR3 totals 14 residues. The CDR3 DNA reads TGCGCCAGCAGCCAAACAGGGGACAACACTGAAGCTTTCTTT. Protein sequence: CASSQTGDNTEAFF.

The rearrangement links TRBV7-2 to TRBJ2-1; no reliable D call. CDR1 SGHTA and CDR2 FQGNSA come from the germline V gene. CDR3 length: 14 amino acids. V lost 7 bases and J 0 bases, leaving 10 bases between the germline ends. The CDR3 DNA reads TGTGCCAGCATCCGTCGGTCCTCCTACAATGAGCAGTTCTTC. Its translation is CASIRRSSYNEQFF.

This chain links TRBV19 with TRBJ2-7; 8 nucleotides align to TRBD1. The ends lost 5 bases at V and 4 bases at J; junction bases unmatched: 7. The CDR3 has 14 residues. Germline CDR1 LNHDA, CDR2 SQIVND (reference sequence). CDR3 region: CASSSDRGWYEQYF. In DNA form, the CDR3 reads TGTGCCAGTAGTTCCGACAGGGGATGGTACGAGCAGTACTTC.

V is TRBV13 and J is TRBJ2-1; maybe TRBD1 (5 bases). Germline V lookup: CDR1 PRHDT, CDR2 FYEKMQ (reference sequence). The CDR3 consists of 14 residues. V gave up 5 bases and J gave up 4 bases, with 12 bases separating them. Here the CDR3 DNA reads TGTGCCAGCAGCCTGTCAAGGGGTTACAATGAGCAGTTCTTC. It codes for CASSLSRGYNEQFF.

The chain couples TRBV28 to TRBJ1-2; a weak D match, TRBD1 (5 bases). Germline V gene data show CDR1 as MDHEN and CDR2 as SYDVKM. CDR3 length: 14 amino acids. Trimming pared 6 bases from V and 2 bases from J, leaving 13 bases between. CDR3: CASSPPAGNYGYTF. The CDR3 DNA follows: TGTGCCAGCAGCCCCCCCGCAGGGAACTATGGCTACACCTTC.

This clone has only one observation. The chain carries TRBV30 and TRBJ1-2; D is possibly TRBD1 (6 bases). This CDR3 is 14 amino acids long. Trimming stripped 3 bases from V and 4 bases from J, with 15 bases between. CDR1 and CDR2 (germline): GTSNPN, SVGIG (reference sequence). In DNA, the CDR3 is TGTGCCTGGAGCGAAGACAGGAAACTCTATGGCTACACCTTC. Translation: CAWSEDRKLYGYTF.

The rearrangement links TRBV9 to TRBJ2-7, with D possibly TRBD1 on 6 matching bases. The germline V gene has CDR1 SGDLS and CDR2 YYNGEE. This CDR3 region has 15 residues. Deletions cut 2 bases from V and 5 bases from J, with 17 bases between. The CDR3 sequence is CASSVAGQPFHEQYF. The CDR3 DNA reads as TGTGCCAGCAGCGTTGCTGGACAGCCTTTCCACGAGCAGTACTTC.

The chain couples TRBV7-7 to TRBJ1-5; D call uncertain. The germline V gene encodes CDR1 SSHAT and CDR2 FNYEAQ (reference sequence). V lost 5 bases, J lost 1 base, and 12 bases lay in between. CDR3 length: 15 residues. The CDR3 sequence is CASSPPIGSNQPQHF. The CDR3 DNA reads TGTGCCAGCAGCCCGCCCATCGGGAGCAATCAGCCCCAGCATTTT.

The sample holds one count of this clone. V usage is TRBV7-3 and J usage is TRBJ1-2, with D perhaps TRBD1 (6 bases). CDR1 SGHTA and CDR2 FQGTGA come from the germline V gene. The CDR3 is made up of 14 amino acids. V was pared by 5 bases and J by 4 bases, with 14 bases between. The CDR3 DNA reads TGTGCCAGCAGCCAAAGGACAGAAAGCTATGGCTACACCTTC. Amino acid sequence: CASSQRTESYGYTF. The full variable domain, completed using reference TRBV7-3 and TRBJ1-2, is GAGVSQTPSNKVTEKGKYVELRCDPISGHTALYWYRQSLGQGPEFLIYFQGTGAADDSGLPNDRFFAVRPEGSVSTLKIQRTERGDSAVYLCASSQRTESYGYTFGSGTRLTVV.

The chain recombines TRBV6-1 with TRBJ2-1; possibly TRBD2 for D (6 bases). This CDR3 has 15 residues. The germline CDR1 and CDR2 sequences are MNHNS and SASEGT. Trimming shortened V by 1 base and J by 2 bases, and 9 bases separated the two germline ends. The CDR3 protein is CASSEESGAYNEQFF. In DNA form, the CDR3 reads TGTGCCAGCAGTGAAGAATCGGGGGCCTACAATGAGCAGTTCTTC.

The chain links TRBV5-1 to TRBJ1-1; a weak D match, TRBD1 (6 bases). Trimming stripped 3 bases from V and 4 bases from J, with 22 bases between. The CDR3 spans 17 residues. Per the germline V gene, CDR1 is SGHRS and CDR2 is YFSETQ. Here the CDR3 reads CASSSRGGGSGTTEAFF. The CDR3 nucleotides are TGCGCCAGCAGCTCACGGGGGGGCGGTTCGGGAACCACTGAAGCTTTCTTT.

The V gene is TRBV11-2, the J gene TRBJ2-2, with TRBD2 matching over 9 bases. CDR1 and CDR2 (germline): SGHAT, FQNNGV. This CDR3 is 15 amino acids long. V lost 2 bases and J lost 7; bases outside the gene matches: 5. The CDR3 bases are TGTGCCAGCAGCTTAAGCGGGGGGCAGGTCGGGGAGCTGTTTTTT. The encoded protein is CASSLSGGQVGELFF.

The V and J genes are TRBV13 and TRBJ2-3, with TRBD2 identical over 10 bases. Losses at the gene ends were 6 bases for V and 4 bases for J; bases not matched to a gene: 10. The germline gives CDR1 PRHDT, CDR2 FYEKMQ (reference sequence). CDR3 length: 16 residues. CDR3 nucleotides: TGTGCCAGCAGTTTGAAGCGGGGGGGCCTTGCAGATACGCAGTATTTT. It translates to CASSLKRGGLADTQYF.

Here the CDR3 reads CASSLGQGWTEAFF. CDR3 DNA sequence: TGTGCCAGCAGCCTTGGACAGGGATGGACTGAAGCTTTCTTT. The chain uses TRBV7-3 and TRBJ1-1; the match to TRBD1 covers 8 bases. The trim removed 5 bases at V and 5 bases at J, leaving 7 bases unmatched. Germline values: CDR1 SGHTA, CDR2 FQGTGA. CDR3 length: 14 residues.

The CDR3 protein is CASSYRDSGELFF. In DNA, the CDR3 is TGTGCCAGCAGCTACAGGGATTCTGGGGAGCTGTTTTTT. The chain recombines TRBV7-3 with TRBJ2-2, with a weak D call TRBD1 (6 bases). V dropped 4 bases and J dropped 8 bases, with 11 bases sitting between them. The CDR3 covers 13 residues. CDR1 is SGHTA and CDR2 is FQGTGA in the germline V gene.

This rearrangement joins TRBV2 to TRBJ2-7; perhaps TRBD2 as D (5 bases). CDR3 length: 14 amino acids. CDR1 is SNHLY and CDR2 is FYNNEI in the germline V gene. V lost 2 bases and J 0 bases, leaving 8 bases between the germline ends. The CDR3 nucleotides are TGTGCCAGCAGTGAATTAACTAGCTCCTACGAGCAGTACTTC. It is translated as CASSELTSSYEQYF.

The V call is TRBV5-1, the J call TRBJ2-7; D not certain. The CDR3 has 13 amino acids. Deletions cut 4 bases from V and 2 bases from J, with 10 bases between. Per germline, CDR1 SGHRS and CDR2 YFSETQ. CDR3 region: CASSLVAAYEQYF. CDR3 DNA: TGCGCCAGCAGCCTCGTCGCGGCCTACGAGCAGTACTTC.

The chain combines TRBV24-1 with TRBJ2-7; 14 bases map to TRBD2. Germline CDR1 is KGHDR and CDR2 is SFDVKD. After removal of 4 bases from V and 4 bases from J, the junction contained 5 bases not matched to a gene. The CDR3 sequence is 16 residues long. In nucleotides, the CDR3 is TGTGCCACCAGTGAGGGGGGACTAGCGGGGGTTTACGAGCAGTACTTC. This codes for CATSEGGLAGVYEQYF.

CDR3 sequence (DNA): TGTGCCAGCAGCGCCCCGAAGGACGTAGCGGGGGGTTACACAGATACGCAGTATTTT. This gives the protein CASSAPKDVAGGYTDTQYF. J is TRBJ2-3 and V is TRBV9, with 10 nucleotides matching TRBD2. Germline CDR1 is SGDLS and CDR2 is YYNGEE. This CDR3 is built from 19 residues. V lost 3 bases, J lost 2 bases, and 15 bases stayed unmatched.

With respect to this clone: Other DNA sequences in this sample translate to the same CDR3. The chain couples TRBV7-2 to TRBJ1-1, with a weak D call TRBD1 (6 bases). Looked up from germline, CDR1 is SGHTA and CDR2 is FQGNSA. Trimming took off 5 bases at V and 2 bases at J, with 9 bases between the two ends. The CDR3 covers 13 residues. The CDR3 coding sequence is TGTGCCAGCAGCCTACAGGGAAACACTGAAGCTTTCTTT. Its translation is CASSLQGNTEAFF.